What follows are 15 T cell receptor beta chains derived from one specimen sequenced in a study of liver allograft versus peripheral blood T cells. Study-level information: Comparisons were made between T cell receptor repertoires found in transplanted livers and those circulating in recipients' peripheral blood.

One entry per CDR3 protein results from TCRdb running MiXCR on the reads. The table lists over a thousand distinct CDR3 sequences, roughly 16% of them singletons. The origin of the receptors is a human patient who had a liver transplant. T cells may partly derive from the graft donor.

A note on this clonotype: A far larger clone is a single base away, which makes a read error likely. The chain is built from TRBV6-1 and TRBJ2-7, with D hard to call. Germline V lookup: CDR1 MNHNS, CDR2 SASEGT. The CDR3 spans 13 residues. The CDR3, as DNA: TGTGTCAGCAGTTACTCGAGCCCCGCAACGCAGTACTTC. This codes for CVSSYSSPATQYF.

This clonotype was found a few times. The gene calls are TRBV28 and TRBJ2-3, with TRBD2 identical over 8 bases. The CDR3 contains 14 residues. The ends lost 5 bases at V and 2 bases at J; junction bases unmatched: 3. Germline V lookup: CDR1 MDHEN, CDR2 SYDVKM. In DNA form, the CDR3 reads TGTGCCAGCAGTAGAGCGGGGGTCACAGATACGCAGTATTTT. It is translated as CASSRAGVTDTQYF.

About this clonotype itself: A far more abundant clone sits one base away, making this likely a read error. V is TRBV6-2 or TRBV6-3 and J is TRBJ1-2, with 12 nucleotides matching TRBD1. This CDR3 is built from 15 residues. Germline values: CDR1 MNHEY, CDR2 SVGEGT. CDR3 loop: CASSYSWDRGRREGF. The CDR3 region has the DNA TGTGCCAGCAGTTACTCCTGGGACAGGGGGCGCCGGGAAGGCTTC.

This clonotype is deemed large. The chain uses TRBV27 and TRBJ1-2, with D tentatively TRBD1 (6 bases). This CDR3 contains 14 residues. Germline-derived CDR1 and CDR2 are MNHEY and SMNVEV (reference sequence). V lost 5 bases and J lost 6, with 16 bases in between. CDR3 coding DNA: TGTGCCAGCAGTCCCCAATATACAGGGCATGGCTACACCTTC. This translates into CASSPQYTGHGYTF.

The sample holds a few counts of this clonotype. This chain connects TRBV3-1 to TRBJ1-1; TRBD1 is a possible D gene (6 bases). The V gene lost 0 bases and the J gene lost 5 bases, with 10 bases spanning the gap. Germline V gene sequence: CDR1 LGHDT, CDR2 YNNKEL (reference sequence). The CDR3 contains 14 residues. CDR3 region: CASSQEGGRTEAFF. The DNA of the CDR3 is TGTGCCAGCAGCCAAGAGGGGGGCCGGACTGAAGCTTTCTTT.

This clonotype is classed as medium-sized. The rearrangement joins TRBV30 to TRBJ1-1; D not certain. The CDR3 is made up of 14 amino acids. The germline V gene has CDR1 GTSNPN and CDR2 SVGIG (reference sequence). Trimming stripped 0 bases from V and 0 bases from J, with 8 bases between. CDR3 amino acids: CAWSVAGMNTEAFF. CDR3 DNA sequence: TGTGCCTGGAGTGTAGCGGGGATGAACACTGAAGCTTTCTTT.

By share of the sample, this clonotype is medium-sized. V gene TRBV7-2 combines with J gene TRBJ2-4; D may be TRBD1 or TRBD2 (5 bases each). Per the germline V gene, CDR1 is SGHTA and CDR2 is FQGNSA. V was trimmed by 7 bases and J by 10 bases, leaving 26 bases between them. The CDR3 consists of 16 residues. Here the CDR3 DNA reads TGTGCCAGCACTCTCCTGCAGGGACCTTCTATTGGGATTCAGTACTTC. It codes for CASTLLQGPSIGIQYF.

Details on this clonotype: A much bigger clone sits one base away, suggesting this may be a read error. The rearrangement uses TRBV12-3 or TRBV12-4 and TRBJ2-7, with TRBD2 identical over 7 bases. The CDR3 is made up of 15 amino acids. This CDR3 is CASSETTAGFPELYF. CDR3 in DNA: TGTGCCAGCAGTGAAACGACAGCGGGATTTCCCGAGCTGTACTTC.

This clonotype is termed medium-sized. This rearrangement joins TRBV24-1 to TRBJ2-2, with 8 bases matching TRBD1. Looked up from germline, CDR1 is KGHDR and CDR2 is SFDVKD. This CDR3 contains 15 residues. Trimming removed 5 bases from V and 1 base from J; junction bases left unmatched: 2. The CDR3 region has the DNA TGTGCCACCAGTGCACAGGGGGTGAACACCGGGGAGCTGTTTTTT. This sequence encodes CATSAQGVNTGELFF.

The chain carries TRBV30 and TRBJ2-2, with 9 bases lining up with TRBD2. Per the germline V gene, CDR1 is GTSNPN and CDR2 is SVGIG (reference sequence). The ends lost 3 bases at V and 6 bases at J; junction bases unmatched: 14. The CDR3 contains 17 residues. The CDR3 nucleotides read TGTGCCTGGAGCCAGTGGATGGCGGGAGGGCCAGCCGGGGAGCTGTTTTTT. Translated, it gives CAWSQWMAGGPAGELFF.

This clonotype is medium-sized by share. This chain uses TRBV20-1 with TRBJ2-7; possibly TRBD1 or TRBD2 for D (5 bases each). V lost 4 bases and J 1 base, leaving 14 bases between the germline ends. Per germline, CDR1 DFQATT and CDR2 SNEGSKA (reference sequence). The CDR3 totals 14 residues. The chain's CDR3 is CSAISPGASYEQYF. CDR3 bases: TGCAGTGCTATTTCGCCCGGGGCGTCCTACGAGCAGTACTTC.

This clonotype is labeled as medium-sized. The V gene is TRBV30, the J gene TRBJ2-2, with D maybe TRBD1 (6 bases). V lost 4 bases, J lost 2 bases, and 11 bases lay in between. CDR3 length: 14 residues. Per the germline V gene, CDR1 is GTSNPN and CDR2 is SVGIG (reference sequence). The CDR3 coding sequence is TGTGCCTGGATAGACAGGATAAACACCGGGGAGCTGTTTTTT. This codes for CAWIDRINTGELFF. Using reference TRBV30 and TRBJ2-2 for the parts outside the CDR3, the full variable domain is SQTIHQWPATLVQPVGSPLSLECTVEGTSNPNLYWYRQAAGRGLQLLFYSVGIGQISSEVPQNLSASRPQDRQFILSSKKLLLSDSGFYLCAWIDRINTGELFFGEGSRLTVL.

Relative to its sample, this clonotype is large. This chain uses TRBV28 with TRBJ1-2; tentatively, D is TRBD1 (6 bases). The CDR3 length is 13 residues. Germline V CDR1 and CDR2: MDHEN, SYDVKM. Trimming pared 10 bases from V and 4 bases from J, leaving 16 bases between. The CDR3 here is CATITGIGYGYTF. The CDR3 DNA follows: TGTGCCACAATTACAGGGATAGGCTATGGCTACACCTTC.

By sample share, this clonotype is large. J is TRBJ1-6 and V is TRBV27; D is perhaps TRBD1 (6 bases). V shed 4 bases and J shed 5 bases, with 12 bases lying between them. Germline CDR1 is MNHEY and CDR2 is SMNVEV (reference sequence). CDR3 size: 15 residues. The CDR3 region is CASSSRTDNNSPLHF. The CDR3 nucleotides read TGTGCCAGCAGTTCCCGGACAGATAATAATTCACCCCTCCACTTT.

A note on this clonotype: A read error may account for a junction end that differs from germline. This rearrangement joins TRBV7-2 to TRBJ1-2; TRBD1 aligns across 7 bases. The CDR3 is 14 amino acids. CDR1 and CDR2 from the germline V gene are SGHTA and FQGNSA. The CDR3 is CASSPKGAGYDYTF. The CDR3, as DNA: TGTGCCAGCAGCCCCAAGGGGGCGGGCTATGACTACACCTTC.